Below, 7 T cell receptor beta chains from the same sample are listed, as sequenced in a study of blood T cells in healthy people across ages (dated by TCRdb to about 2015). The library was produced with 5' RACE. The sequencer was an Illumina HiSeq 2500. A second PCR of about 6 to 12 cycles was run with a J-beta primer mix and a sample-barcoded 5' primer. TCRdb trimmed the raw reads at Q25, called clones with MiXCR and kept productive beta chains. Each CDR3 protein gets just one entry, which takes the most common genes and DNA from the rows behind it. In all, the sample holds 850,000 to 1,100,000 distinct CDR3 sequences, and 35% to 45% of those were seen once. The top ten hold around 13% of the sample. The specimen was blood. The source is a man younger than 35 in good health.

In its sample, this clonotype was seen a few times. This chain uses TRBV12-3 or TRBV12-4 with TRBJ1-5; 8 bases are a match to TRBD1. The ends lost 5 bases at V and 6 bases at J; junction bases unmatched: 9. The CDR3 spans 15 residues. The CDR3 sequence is CASSTGQGNSQPQHF. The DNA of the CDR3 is TGTGCCAGCAGTACTGGACAGGGAAACAGTCAGCCCCAGCATTTT.

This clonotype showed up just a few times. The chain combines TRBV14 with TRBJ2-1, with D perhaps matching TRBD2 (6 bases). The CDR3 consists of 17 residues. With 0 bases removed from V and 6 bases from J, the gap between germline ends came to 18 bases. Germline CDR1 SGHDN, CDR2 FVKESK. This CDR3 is CASSQDLRGIFFNEQFF. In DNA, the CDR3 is TGTGCCAGCAGCCAAGATCTACGGGGGATATTCTTCAATGAGCAGTTCTTC.

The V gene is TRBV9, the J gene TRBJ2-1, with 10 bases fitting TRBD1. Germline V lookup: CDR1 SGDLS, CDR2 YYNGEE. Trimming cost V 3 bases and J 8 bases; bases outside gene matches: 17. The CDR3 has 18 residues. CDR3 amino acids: CASSEPLTGGEMEDEQFF. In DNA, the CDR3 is TGTGCCAGCAGCGAGCCTTTGACAGGGGGCGAAATGGAAGATGAGCAGTTCTTC.

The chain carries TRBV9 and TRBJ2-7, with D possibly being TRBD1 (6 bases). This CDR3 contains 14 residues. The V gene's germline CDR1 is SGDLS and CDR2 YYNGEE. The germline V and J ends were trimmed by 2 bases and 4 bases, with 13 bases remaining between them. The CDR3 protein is CASSVGAGNYEQYF. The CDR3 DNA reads TGTGCCAGCAGCGTGGGGGCAGGGAATTACGAGCAGTACTTC.

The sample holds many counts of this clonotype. The chain's CDR3 is CASSSGQLNYGYTF. Here the CDR3 DNA reads TGTGCCAGCAGTTCGGGACAGCTTAACTATGGCTACACCTTC. This chain uses TRBV27 with TRBJ1-2; 7 bases are shared with TRBD1. V was pared by 4 bases and J by 1 base, with 3 bases of the junction left unmatched. CDR3 size: 14 residues. CDR1 and CDR2 from the germline V gene are MNHEY and SMNVEV (reference sequence).

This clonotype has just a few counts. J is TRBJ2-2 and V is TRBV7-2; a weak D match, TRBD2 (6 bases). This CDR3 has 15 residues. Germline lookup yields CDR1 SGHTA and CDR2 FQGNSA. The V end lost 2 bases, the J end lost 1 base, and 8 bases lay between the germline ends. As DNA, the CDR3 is TGTGCCAGCAGCTTATTCGGGGGGAACACCGGGGAGCTGTTTTTT. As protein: CASSLFGGNTGELFF.

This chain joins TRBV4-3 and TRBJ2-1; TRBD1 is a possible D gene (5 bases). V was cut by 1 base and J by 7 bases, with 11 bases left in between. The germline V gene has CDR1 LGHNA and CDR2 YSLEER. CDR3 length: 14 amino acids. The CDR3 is CASSQAIGVNEQFF. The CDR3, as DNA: TGCGCCAGCAGCCAAGCTATAGGGGTGAATGAGCAGTTCTTC.